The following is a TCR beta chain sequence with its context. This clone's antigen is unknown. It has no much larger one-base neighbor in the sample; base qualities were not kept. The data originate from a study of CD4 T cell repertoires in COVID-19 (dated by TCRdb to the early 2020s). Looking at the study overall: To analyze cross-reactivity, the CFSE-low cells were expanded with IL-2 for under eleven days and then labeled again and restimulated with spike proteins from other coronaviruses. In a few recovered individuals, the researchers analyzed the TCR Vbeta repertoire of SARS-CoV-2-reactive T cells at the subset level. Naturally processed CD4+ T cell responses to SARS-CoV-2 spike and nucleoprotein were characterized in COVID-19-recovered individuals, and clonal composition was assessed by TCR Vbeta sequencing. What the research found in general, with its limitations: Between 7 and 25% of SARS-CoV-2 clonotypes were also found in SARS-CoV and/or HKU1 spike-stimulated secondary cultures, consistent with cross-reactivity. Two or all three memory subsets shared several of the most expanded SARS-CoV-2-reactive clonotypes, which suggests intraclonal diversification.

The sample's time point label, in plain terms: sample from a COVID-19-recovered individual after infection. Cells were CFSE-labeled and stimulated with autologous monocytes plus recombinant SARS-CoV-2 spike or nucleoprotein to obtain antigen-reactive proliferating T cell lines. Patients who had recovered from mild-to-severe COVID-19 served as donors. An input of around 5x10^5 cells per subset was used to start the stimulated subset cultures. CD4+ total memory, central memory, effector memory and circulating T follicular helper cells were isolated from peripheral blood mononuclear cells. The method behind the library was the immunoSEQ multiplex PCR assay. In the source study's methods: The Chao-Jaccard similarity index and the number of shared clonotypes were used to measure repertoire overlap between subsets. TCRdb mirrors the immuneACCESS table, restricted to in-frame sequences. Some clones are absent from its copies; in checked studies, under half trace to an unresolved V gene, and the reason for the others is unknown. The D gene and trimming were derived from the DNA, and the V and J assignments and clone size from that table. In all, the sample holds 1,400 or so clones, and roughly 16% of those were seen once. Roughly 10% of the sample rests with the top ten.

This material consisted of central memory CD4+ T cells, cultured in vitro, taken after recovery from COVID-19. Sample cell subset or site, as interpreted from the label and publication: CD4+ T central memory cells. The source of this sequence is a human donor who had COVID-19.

The CDR3 corresponds to CASSLHTGGTGELFF. The sequenced DNA: TGTGCCAGCAGCTTGCATACAGGGGGCACCGGGGAGCTGTTTTTT. The sequence joins TRBV5-5 to TRBJ2-2; 8 central bases correspond to TRBD1. The CDR3 covers 15 residues, taking in both the cysteine and the phenylalanine. Only CDR3 DNA remains: 45 bases, in frame from the first base. Trimming accounts for 1 base at V and 4 bases at J, while the number of junction bases matched to no gene is 3. Looking up the germline V gene (reference sequence) yields CDR1 SGHKS and CDR2 YYEKEE.